These 3 T cell receptor beta chains came from one sample sequenced in a study of cytomegalovirus exposure and HLA in healthy donors. Assay used: immunoSEQ multiplex PCR; TCRdb lists only in-frame clones, some missing. The sample yields about 150,000 clones, about 87% seen once. The specimen was PBMCs. These receptors all come from a woman in her twenties or thirties in good health and CMV-seropositive.

The gene calls are TRBV9 and TRBJ2-1, with TRBD2 identical over 8 bases. Germline lookup yields CDR1 SGDLS and CDR2 YYNGEE. V shed 3 bases, J shed 5 bases, and the junction held 4 bases outside the gene matches. This CDR3 contains 14 residues. The CDR3, as DNA: TGTGCCAGCAGCGAGACTAGCGCAAACAATGAGCAGTTCTTC. This encodes CASSETSANNEQFF. The full variable domain, with the rest looked up from reference TRBV9 and TRBJ2-1, is DSGVTQTPKHLITATGQRVTLRCSPRSGDLSVYWYQQSLDQGLQFLIQYYNGEERAKGNILERFSAQQFPDLHSELNLSSLELGDSALYFCASSETSANNEQFFGPGTRLTVL.

V and J are TRBV6-1 and TRBJ1-4; D not certain. The CDR3 spans 14 residues. Trimming stripped 2 bases from V and 8 bases from J, with 12 bases between. From germline, CDR1 is MNHNS and CDR2 SASEGT. The CDR3 sequence: CASSEIPENEKLFF. The CDR3 region has the DNA TGTGCCAGCAGTGAAATACCCGAGAACGAAAAACTGTTTTTT.

V is TRBV28 and J is TRBJ2-1; TRBD1 agrees at 7 bases. The length of the CDR3 is 14 residues. Trimming at V came to 7 bases and at J to 1 base, leaving 4 bases not matched to a gene. Germline CDR1 MDHEN, CDR2 SYDVKM. The CDR3 reads CASNPTGSYNEQFF. CDR3 DNA: TGTGCCAGCAACCCGACAGGGTCCTACAATGAGCAGTTCTTC.